This TCR beta chain stems from a study of blood T cell repertoires in COVID-19. TCRdb's copy holds only in-frame clones and misses some; the assay was immunoSEQ multiplex PCR. The sample has 250,000 to 350,000 clones, approximately 89% seen once. Participants spanned ages about 18 to 95 years and resided in 20 to 30 US areas. Cohort 3 recovery required two negative PCRs, clearance, or symptom resolution. V shed 1 base and J shed 1 base, with 10 bases lying between them. The CDR3 spans 15 residues. Germline values: CDR1 SGHAT, CDR2 FQNNGV. Sequenced sample: PBMCs or T cells enriched from blood (not recorded which). The receptor was derived from a woman in her thirties who had recovered from COVID-19. The chain links TRBV11-2 to TRBJ2-5; a possible D gene is TRBD2 (6 bases). The CDR3 sequence: CASSLASRGQETQYF. For the CDR3, the DNA is TGTGCCAGCAGCTTAGCCTCGCGGGGCCAAGAGACCCAGTACTTC.